These 9 T cell receptor beta chains originate from one sample sequenced in a study of blood T cells in healthy people across ages. Then a second PCR, running about 6 to 11 cycles, was carried out with a sample-barcoded 5' primer and a J-beta primer mix. TCRdb reprocessed the 5' RACE reads with MiXCR, giving one entry per CDR3 protein. The sample has more than 900,000 distinct CDR3 sequences, about 27% seen once. These data were also reused for a study on T cells of mothers and their children.

Sequencing input: blood. All receptors come from a woman between 35 and 50 years old in good health.

This clonotype was picked up many times. In nucleotides, the CDR3 is TGTGCCAGCAGCCCTACCGGGTCCAGAGACGAGCAGTACTTC. Its protein is CASSPTGSRDEQYF. This sequence joins TRBV7-3 and TRBJ2-7; D unresolved. V was shortened by 5 bases and J by 5 bases, with 16 bases between the two germline ends. Per the germline V gene, CDR1 is SGHTA and CDR2 is FQGTGA. CDR3 length equals 14 residues.

This clonotype was counted only a few times. The rearrangement uses TRBV5-1 and TRBJ1-6, with unresolved D. Trimming took 1 base from V and 8 from J, leaving 13 bases between them. This CDR3 comprises 15 residues. Germline values: CDR1 SGHRS, CDR2 YFSETQ. CDR3 coding DNA: TGCGCCAGCAGCTTGCAAGGCCCGACGGATTCACCCCTCCACTTT. Amino acids: CASSLQGPTDSPLHF.

This clonotype was observed once. A much larger clone differs by one base, so this may be a read error. This rearrangement joins TRBV7-2 to TRBJ2-7; D gene ambiguous. This CDR3 has 14 amino acids. From germline, CDR1 is SGHTA and CDR2 FQGNSA. Trimming removed 1 base from V and 0 bases from J, with 7 bases in between. The CDR3 spells CASSLEPHSYEQYV. CDR3 coding DNA: TGTGCCAGCAGCTTAGAGCCCCACTCCTACGAGCAGTACGTC.

The chain combines TRBV20-1 with TRBJ2-5, with TRBD2 matching 10 bases. The end of the DNA aligns better with TRBJ2-7, so the J call may be wrong. This CDR3 has 12 amino acids. In germline, CDR1 is DFQATT, CDR2 SNEGSKA (reference sequence). The CDR3 loop reads CSAGLAEYEQYF. Written as DNA, the CDR3 is TGCAGTGCTGGACTAGCGGAGTACGAGCAGTACTTC.

Remarks on this clonotype: It may be a read error: a sequence one base away is much more abundant. This sequence joins TRBV3-1 and TRBJ2-7; D not certain. The CDR3 loop spans 12 amino acids. V lost 3 bases and J lost 6, with 9 bases in between. Germline V gene data show CDR1 as LGHDT and CDR2 as YNNKEL (reference sequence). In nucleotides, the CDR3 is TGTGCCAGCAGCCAGCGAATCTGCGAGCAGTACTTC. Translating it yields CASSQRICEQYF.

This chain connects TRBV12-3 or TRBV12-4 to TRBJ2-1, with TRBD2 matching over 9 bases. The length of the CDR3 is 13 residues. Trimming took 7 bases from V and 7 from J; bases not matched to a gene: 5. CDR3 region: CASIGLAPNEQFF. The DNA for the CDR3 is TGTGCCAGCATCGGACTAGCGCCGAATGAGCAGTTCTTC.

A remark on this clonotype: Sequence at one end of the junction differs from germline and may be a read error. J is TRBJ2-1 and V is TRBV9; 10 bases align to TRBD2. CDR3 length equals 14 residues. CDR1 is SGDLS, CDR2 YYNGEE, per germline. CDR3 loop: CAGSPRLAGNEQFF. DNA for the CDR3: TGTGCCGGCAGCCCCCGACTAGCGGGCAATGAGCAGTTCTTC.

About this clonotype: Germline is not matched at one junction end, which may reflect a read error. The chain uses TRBV7-3 and TRBJ2-3; D uncertain. CDR3 length: 13 amino acids. Germline CDR1 reads SGHTA; CDR2 reads FQGTGA. CDR3 protein: CTSSPAHTDTQYF. The CDR3 DNA reads as TGTACCAGCAGCCCCGCCCACACAGATACGCAGTATTTT.

The chain joins TRBV6-5 to TRBJ2-2; 9 nucleotides match TRBD2. Germline CDR1 is MNHEY and CDR2 is SVGAGI. Trimming at V came to 2 bases and at J to 4 bases, leaving 2 bases not matched to a gene. This CDR3 spans 15 amino acids. The CDR3, as DNA: TGTGCCAGCAGTTACCTGCGGGGGGGCACCGGGGAGCTGTTTTTT. The encoded protein is CASSYLRGGTGELFF.